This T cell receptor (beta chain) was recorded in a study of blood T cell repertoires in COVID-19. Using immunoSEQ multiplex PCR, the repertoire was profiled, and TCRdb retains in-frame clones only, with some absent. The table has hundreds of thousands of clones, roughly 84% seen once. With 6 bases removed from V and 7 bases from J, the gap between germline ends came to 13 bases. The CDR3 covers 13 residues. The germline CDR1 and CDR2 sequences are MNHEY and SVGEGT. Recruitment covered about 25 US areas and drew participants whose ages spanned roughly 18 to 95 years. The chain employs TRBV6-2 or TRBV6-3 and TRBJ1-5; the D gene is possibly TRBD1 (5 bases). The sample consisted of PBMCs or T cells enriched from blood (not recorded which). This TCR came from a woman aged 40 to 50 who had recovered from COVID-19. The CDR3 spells CASSVGEGQPQHF. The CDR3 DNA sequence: TGTGCCAGCAGCGTAGGGGAGGGGCAGCCCCAGCATTTT.